The text below deals with one T cell receptor (beta chain). The CDR3 length is 16 residues. V gave up 5 bases and J gave up 3 bases; unmatched junction bases: 6. Germline V gene sequence: CDR1 SEHNR, CDR2 FQNEAQ (reference sequence). This specimen belongs to a study of blood T cell repertoires in COVID-19. The authors' processing: Estimates of nucleated cell counts were drawn from the amplification of reference gene primers. Using immunoSEQ multiplex PCR, the repertoire was profiled, and TCRdb retains in-frame clones only, with some absent. That table gives V, J and clone size, and the DNA gave D and trimming. The sample has 81,000 or so clones; 75% to 90% are singletons.

The chain couples TRBV7-9 to TRBJ2-1; TRBD2 matches 11 bases. The receptor was isolated from a human donor in a cohort sampled during active COVID-19. The specimen was peripheral blood. The CDR3 loop is CASSPPLAGVYNEQFF. CDR3 nucleotide sequence: TGTGCCAGCAGCCCCCCACTAGCGGGGGTCTACAATGAGCAGTTCTTC.